The entry below gives a single T cell receptor beta chain sequence along with its context. The data derive from a study of blood T cell repertoires in COVID-19. This table comes from immunoSEQ multiplex PCR, and its TCRdb copy is limited to in-frame clones, with some not included. The repertoire holds about 290,000 clones, with approximately 91% as singletons. Participant reports of clinical history set cohort assignment. The sequenced sample was PBMCs or T cells enriched from blood (not recorded which). The receptor was derived from a woman in her thirties or forties who had recovered from COVID-19.

CDR3 loop: CASSRAGTSYNEQFF. The CDR3 DNA reads as TGTGCCAGCTCCCGAGCCGGGACTAGCTATAATGAGCAGTTCTTC. The J gene is TRBJ2-1, the V gene TRBV6-5; 9 bases are a match to TRBD2. The germline CDR1 and CDR2 sequences are MNHEY and SVGAGI. Germline trimming cut 8 bases from V and 7 bases from J; bases unmatched to any gene: 12. The CDR3 covers 15 residues.